This is a list of T cell receptor beta chains from one sample in a study of blood T cell repertoires in COVID-19. Generated by immunoSEQ multiplex PCR, the TCRdb table keeps only in-frame clones and is missing some. Of approximately 180,000 clones in the sample, more than 70% are singletons; the top ten hold approximately 4.4%. Material for sequencing was peripheral blood. These receptors all stem from a human donor in a cohort sampled during active COVID-19. Each CDR3 is given with its conserved first and last residue. Fields, in order: V gene, J gene, clone size, D gene, CDR3 protein, CDR3 DNA. D genes are given only for firm matches. Clone size, where shown, is once, few, many, or a class for clones that have expanded.

v_gene: TRBV5-8
j_gene: TRBJ2-3
abundance: -
d_gene: TRBD2
CDR3aa: CASSLGLAGAGSTDTQYF
CDR3nt: TGTGCCAGCAGCTTGGGGTTAGCGGGAGCTGGCAGCACAGATACGCAGTATTTT

v_gene: TRBV5-4
j_gene: TRBJ2-2
abundance: -
d_gene: TRBD1
CDR3aa: CASSLFGTGTGELFF
CDR3nt: TGTGCCAGCAGCTTGTTCGGGACAGGCACCGGGGAGCTGTTTTTT

v_gene: TRBV18
j_gene: TRBJ1-2
abundance: -
d_gene: -
CDR3aa: CASSPSGGSSIYGYTF
CDR3nt: TGTGCCAGCTCCCCCTCGGGGGGCTCGTCGATTTATGGCTACACCTTC

v_gene: TRBV1
j_gene: TRBJ2-1
abundance: -
d_gene: -
CDR3aa: CTSSQDRPGTGSYNEQFF
CDR3nt: TGCACCAGCAGCCAAGATCGCCCCGGGACTGGCTCCTACAATGAGCAGTTCTTC

v_gene: TRBV5-1
j_gene: TRBJ1-1
abundance: once
d_gene: TRBD1
CDR3aa: CASSFTQGAEAFF
CDR3nt: TGCGCCAGCAGCTTTACCCAGGGGGCTGAAGCTTTCTTT

v_gene: TRBV2
j_gene: TRBJ1-1
abundance: once
d_gene: TRBD1
CDR3aa: CASSRDRVGTEAFF
CDR3nt: TGTGCCAGCAGTCGGGACAGGGTAGGGACTGAAGCTTTCTTT

v_gene: TRBV27
j_gene: TRBJ2-7
abundance: -
d_gene: TRBD2
CDR3aa: CASSLSSGGPYEQYF
CDR3nt: TGTGCCAGCAGTTTATCTAGCGGGGGACCCTACGAGCAGTACTTC

v_gene: TRBV19
j_gene: TRBJ1-3
abundance: -
d_gene: -
CDR3aa: CASRTFYSGNTIYF
CDR3nt: TGTGCCAGTAGGACTTTCTACTCTGGAAACACCATATATTTT

v_gene: TRBV5-1
j_gene: TRBJ1-2
abundance: -
d_gene: -
CDR3aa: CASSPSGIYGYTF
CDR3nt: TGCGCCAGCAGCCCCTCCGGGATTTATGGCTACACCTTC

v_gene: TRBV7-9
j_gene: TRBJ1-4
abundance: -
d_gene: TRBD1
CDR3aa: CASSWGQATVLNEKLFF
CDR3nt: TGTGCCAGCAGCTGGGGACAGGCAACTGTCCTGAATGAAAAACTGTTTTTT

v_gene: TRBV21-1
j_gene: TRBJ1-1
abundance: once
d_gene: -
CDR3aa: CASSKMPGLTSDYTEAFF
CDR3nt: TGTGCCAGCAGCAAAATGCCAGGACTTACCAGTGACTACACTGAAGCTTTCTTT

v_gene: TRBV20-1
j_gene: TRBJ1-2
abundance: -
d_gene: -
CDR3aa: CSASSGVGGYTF
CDR3nt: TGCAGTGCTAGTTCCGGGGTAGGGGGCTACACCTTC

v_gene: TRBV24-1
j_gene: TRBJ1-5
abundance: few
d_gene: -
CDR3aa: CATSDSGFGGYNQPQHF
CDR3nt: TGTGCCACCAGTGATTCCGGCTTCGGGGGTTACAATCAGCCCCAGCATTTT

v_gene: TRBV6-5
j_gene: TRBJ2-5
abundance: -
d_gene: TRBD2
CDR3aa: CASTRAGGGTQYF
CDR3nt: TGTGCCAGCACGAGAGCGGGGGGAGGGACCCAGTACTTC

v_gene: TRBV18
j_gene: TRBJ2-5
abundance: -
d_gene: TRBD2
CDR3aa: CASSPGLADQETQYF
CDR3nt: TGTGCCAGCTCACCGGGACTAGCGGACCAAGAGACCCAGTACTTC

v_gene: TRBV6-6
j_gene: TRBJ1-6
abundance: -
d_gene: TRBD1
CDR3aa: CASTQSRGTRGNSPLHF
CDR3nt: TGTGCCAGCACTCAATCCAGGGGGACTCGTGGTAATTCACCCCTCCACTTT

v_gene: TRBV24-1
j_gene: TRBJ1-1
abundance: -
d_gene: TRBD1
CDR3aa: CATSGTGGGTEAFF
CDR3nt: TGTGCCACCAGTGGGACAGGGGGCGGGACTGAAGCTTTCTTT

v_gene: TRBV4-1
j_gene: TRBJ2-5
abundance: -
d_gene: TRBD2
CDR3aa: CASSRTSGYQETQYF
CDR3nt: TGCGCCAGCAGTCGGACTAGCGGGTACCAAGAGACCCAGTACTTC

v_gene: TRBV10-3
j_gene: TRBJ1-4
abundance: -
d_gene: TRBD1
CDR3aa: CAISESQGGEKLFF
CDR3nt: TGTGCCATCAGTGAGTCTCAGGGGGGCGAAAAACTGTTTTTT

v_gene: TRBV5-1
j_gene: TRBJ1-4
abundance: -
d_gene: -
CDR3aa: CASSVWGSAATNEKLFF
CDR3nt: TGCGCCAGCAGTGTCTGGGGCTCTGCTGCAACTAATGAAAAACTGTTTTTT

v_gene: TRBV7-9
j_gene: TRBJ1-4
abundance: -
d_gene: -
CDR3aa: CASSLGRQGRNEKLFF
CDR3nt: TGTGCCAGCAGCTTAGGGCGGCAGGGGCGTAATGAAAAACTGTTTTTT

v_gene: TRBV30
j_gene: TRBJ2-7
abundance: -
d_gene: TRBD1
CDR3aa: CAWSTMWDRGKNEQYF
CDR3nt: TGTGCCTGGAGTACAATGTGGGACAGGGGGAAGAACGAGCAGTACTTC

v_gene: TRBV27
j_gene: TRBJ2-1
abundance: -
d_gene: -
CDR3aa: CASRQGGSEQFF
CDR3nt: TGTGCCAGCAGGCAGGGAGGCAGTGAGCAGTTCTTC

v_gene: TRBV28
j_gene: TRBJ2-1
abundance: -
d_gene: TRBD2
CDR3aa: CASSLVAGGPTEQFF
CDR3nt: TGTGCCAGCAGTTTGGTAGCGGGAGGGCCCACTGAGCAGTTCTTC

v_gene: TRBV5-1
j_gene: TRBJ2-1
abundance: -
d_gene: TRBD2
CDR3aa: CASSLGIAGYVEQFF
CDR3nt: TGCGCCAGCAGCTTGGGGATAGCGGGGTATGTTGAGCAGTTCTTC

v_gene: TRBV28
j_gene: TRBJ2-7
abundance: -
d_gene: -
CDR3aa: CATSRERLTYEQYF
CDR3nt: TGTGCCACCAGCAGGGAACGTTTGACCTACGAGCAGTACTTC

v_gene: TRBV5-1
j_gene: TRBJ1-5
abundance: once
d_gene: TRBD1
CDR3aa: CASSTGTGDQPQHF
CDR3nt: TGCGCCAGCAGCACCGGGACAGGGGATCAGCCCCAGCATTTT

v_gene: TRBV6-5
j_gene: TRBJ1-3
abundance: -
d_gene: -
CDR3aa: CASSRRSFSGNTIYF
CDR3nt: TGTGCCAGCAGTCGGCGGTCTTTCTCTGGAAACACCATATATTTT

v_gene: TRBV13
j_gene: TRBJ2-5
abundance: once
d_gene: -
CDR3aa: CASSFGGNGPNQETQYF
CDR3nt: TGTGCCAGCAGCTTTGGGGGGAACGGACCGAACCAAGAGACCCAGTACTTC

v_gene: TRBV7-9
j_gene: TRBJ2-3
abundance: -
d_gene: TRBD1
CDR3aa: CASSVGQGATDTQYF
CDR3nt: TGTGCCAGCAGCGTTGGACAGGGGGCAACAGATACGCAGTATTTT

v_gene: TRBV19
j_gene: TRBJ1-5
abundance: -
d_gene: TRBD1
CDR3aa: CASSFGTGPYSNQPQHF
CDR3nt: TGTGCCAGTAGTTTCGGGACAGGGCCTTATAGCAATCAGCCCCAGCATTTT

v_gene: TRBV7-9
j_gene: TRBJ1-4
abundance: -
d_gene: -
CDR3aa: CASSFSNRLNEKLFF
CDR3nt: TGTGCCAGCAGTTTTTCGAACAGGCTGAATGAAAAACTGTTTTTT

v_gene: TRBV5-1
j_gene: TRBJ2-7
abundance: -
d_gene: -
CDR3aa: CASSFREASYEQYF
CDR3nt: TGCGCCAGCAGCTTTAGGGAGGCCTCCTACGAGCAGTACTTC

v_gene: TRBV5-1
j_gene: TRBJ1-2
abundance: few
d_gene: TRBD1
CDR3aa: CASSFSGQGSGYTF
CDR3nt: TGCGCCAGCAGCTTTTCGGGACAGGGATCGGGCTACACCTTC

v_gene: TRBV5-1
j_gene: TRBJ2-7
abundance: once
d_gene: -
CDR3aa: CASSLSTYEQYF
CDR3nt: TGCGCCAGCAGCTTGTCAACCTACGAGCAGTACTTC

v_gene: TRBV7-2
j_gene: TRBJ1-3
abundance: -
d_gene: -
CDR3aa: CASSLYGGQAISGNTIYF
CDR3nt: TGTGCCAGCAGCTTATATGGTGGGCAGGCCATCTCTGGAAACACCATATATTTT

v_gene: TRBV10-2
j_gene: TRBJ1-1
abundance: -
d_gene: TRBD1
CDR3aa: CASSQGQPKGPEAFF
CDR3nt: TGCGCCAGCAGTCAGGGACAGCCGAAAGGTCCTGAAGCTTTCTTT

v_gene: TRBV7-9
j_gene: TRBJ2-3
abundance: once
d_gene: TRBD1
CDR3aa: CASSGTGSTDTQYF
CDR3nt: TGTGCCAGCAGCGGGACAGGTAGCACAGATACGCAGTATTTT

v_gene: TRBV5-4
j_gene: TRBJ2-1
abundance: -
d_gene: -
CDR3aa: CASSPPPDRIGVNEQFF
CDR3nt: TGTGCCAGCAGTCCTCCACCCGACAGAATCGGTGTCAATGAGCAGTTCTTC

v_gene: TRBV5-1
j_gene: TRBJ2-3
abundance: -
d_gene: TRBD2
CDR3aa: CASSPTSGNTDTQYF
CDR3nt: TGCGCCAGCAGCCCTACTAGCGGGAACACAGATACGCAGTATTTT

v_gene: TRBV9
j_gene: TRBJ2-1
abundance: once
d_gene: TRBD2
CDR3aa: CASSARGTSRHEQFF
CDR3nt: TGTGCCAGCAGCGCCCGGGGGACTAGCCGGCATGAGCAGTTCTTC

v_gene: TRBV7-2
j_gene: TRBJ1-4
abundance: -
d_gene: TRBD1
CDR3aa: CASSSGQGLGNEKLFF
CDR3nt: TGTGCCAGCAGCTCCGGACAGGGGTTGGGTAATGAAAAACTGTTTTTT

v_gene: TRBV7-2
j_gene: TRBJ1-4
abundance: once
d_gene: TRBD1
CDR3aa: CASSRDRGRAHGVEKLFF
CDR3nt: TGTGCCAGCAGCCGCGACAGGGGGCGCGCGCATGGAGTCGAAAAACTGTTTTTT

v_gene: TRBV5-1
j_gene: TRBJ2-7
abundance: -
d_gene: TRBD2
CDR3aa: CASSLTSGVYEQYF
CDR3nt: TGCGCCAGCAGCTTGACTAGCGGGGTCTACGAGCAGTACTTC

v_gene: TRBV19
j_gene: TRBJ1-2
abundance: -
d_gene: -
CDR3aa: CASSIVGQKNYGYTF
CDR3nt: TGTGCCAGTAGTATAGTTGGACAGAAGAACTATGGCTACACCTTC

v_gene: TRBV19
j_gene: TRBJ1-5
abundance: few
d_gene: TRBD1
CDR3aa: CASSRGTDYYQPQHF
CDR3nt: TGTGCCAGTAGTAGAGGGACAGACTACTATCAGCCCCAGCATTTT

v_gene: TRBV19
j_gene: TRBJ2-1
abundance: -
d_gene: -
CDR3aa: CASSGLRGPYNEQFF
CDR3nt: TGTGCCAGTAGCGGACTAAGGGGGCCATACAATGAGCAGTTCTTC

v_gene: TRBV19
j_gene: TRBJ2-2
abundance: -
d_gene: TRBD2
CDR3aa: CASSIAGGPGELFF
CDR3nt: TGTGCCAGTAGTATAGCGGGGGGGCCCGGGGAGCTGTTTTTT

v_gene: TRBV5-1
j_gene: TRBJ2-1
abundance: -
d_gene: TRBD2
CDR3aa: CASSLSGGDEQFF
CDR3nt: TGCGCCAGCAGCTTGAGCGGGGGCGATGAGCAGTTCTTC

v_gene: TRBV29-1
j_gene: TRBJ1-5
abundance: -
d_gene: -
CDR3aa: CSVRTGNQPQHF
CDR3nt: TGCAGCGTTCGGACGGGGAATCAGCCCCAGCATTTT

v_gene: TRBV9
j_gene: TRBJ1-2
abundance: -
d_gene: TRBD1
CDR3aa: CASSVVEGAVGYTF
CDR3nt: TGTGCCAGCAGCGTAGTGGAGGGGGCGGTCGGCTACACCTTC

v_gene: TRBV28
j_gene: TRBJ1-5
abundance: -
d_gene: -
CDR3aa: CASRLRVQPQHF
CDR3nt: TGTGCCAGCAGACTCAGGGTTCAGCCCCAGCATTTT

v_gene: TRBV27
j_gene: TRBJ1-1
abundance: -
d_gene: -
CDR3aa: CASREQGAMNTEAFF
CDR3nt: TGTGCCAGCAGGGAACAGGGAGCCATGAACACTGAAGCTTTCTTT

v_gene: TRBV11-3
j_gene: TRBJ2-2
abundance: -
d_gene: TRBD1
CDR3aa: CASSLDTLGTGSGELFF
CDR3nt: TGTGCCAGCAGCTTAGATACCTTAGGGACAGGGTCCGGGGAGCTGTTTTTT

v_gene: TRBV27
j_gene: TRBJ2-7
abundance: -
d_gene: -
CDR3aa: CASSLYHRARRMVFRAYEQYF
CDR3nt: TGTGCCAGCAGTTTATACCACCGAGCCCGCCGAATGGTGTTCCGCGCCTACGAGCAGTACTTC

v_gene: TRBV5-1
j_gene: TRBJ1-1
abundance: -
d_gene: -
CDR3aa: CASTTGLPNTEAFF
CDR3nt: TGCGCCAGCACCACCGGACTGCCAAACACTGAAGCTTTCTTT

v_gene: TRBV5-6
j_gene: TRBJ1-5
abundance: -
d_gene: TRBD1
CDR3aa: CASSSRTGWWQPQHF
CDR3nt: TGTGCCAGCAGCTCCAGGACAGGGTGGTGGCAGCCCCAGCATTTT

v_gene: TRBV2
j_gene: TRBJ1-2
abundance: -
d_gene: -
CDR3aa: CASNARTVNYGYTF
CDR3nt: TGTGCCAGCAACGCGAGGACAGTTAACTATGGCTACACCTTC